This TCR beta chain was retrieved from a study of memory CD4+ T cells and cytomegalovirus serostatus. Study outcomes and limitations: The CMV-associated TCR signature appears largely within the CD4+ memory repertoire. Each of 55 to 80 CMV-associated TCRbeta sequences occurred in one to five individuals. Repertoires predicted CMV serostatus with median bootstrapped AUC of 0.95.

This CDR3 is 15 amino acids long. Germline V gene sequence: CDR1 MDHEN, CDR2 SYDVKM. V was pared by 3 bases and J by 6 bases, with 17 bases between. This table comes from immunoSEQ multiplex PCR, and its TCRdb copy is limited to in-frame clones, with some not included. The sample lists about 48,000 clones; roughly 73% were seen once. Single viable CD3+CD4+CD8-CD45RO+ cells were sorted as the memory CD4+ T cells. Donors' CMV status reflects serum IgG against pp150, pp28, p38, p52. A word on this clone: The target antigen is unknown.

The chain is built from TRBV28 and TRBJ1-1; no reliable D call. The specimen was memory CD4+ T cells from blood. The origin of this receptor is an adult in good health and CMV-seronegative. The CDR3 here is CASSLSGGRNAEAFF. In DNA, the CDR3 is TGTGCCAGCAGTTTGTCCGGAGGCCGTAACGCTGAAGCTTTCTTT. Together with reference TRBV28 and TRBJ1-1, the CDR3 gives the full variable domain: DVKVTQSSRYLVKRTGEKVFLECVQDMDHENMFWYRQDPGLGLRLIYFSYDVKMKEKGDIPEGYSVSREKKERFSLILESASTNQTSMYLCASSLSGGRNAEAFFGQGTRLTVV.